The 2 T cell receptor beta chains presented below share a single source sample, sequenced in a study of cytomegalovirus exposure and HLA in healthy donors. Use of 60 Vbeta and 13 Jbeta primers characterized the PCR. Clones were sequenced by immunoSEQ multiplex PCR, and TCRdb holds only the in-frame ones, with some missing. The sample holds 200,000 or so clones; 70% to 90% are singletons and the top ten take around 2.1%. Sequencing was carried out using PBMCs. These receptors all stem from a woman younger than 35 in good health and CMV-seropositive.

Of note for this clone: At one of its ends the junction is not consistent with the germline gene, which may arise from a read error. The gene calls are TRBV5-4 and TRBJ2-4; possibly TRBD2 for D (6 bases). Germline V gives CDR1 SGHNT, CDR2 YYREEE (reference sequence). The CDR3 covers 16 residues. In nucleotides, the CDR3 is TGTGCCAGCAGCCTTGGTTCCGCCGGGGAGGTGAACAGTCAGTACTTC. It yields the protein CASSLGSAGEVNSQYF.

V and J are TRBV5-1 and TRBJ1-6; no clear D gene. CDR1 SGHRS and CDR2 YFSETQ come from the germline V gene. V lost 3 bases, J lost 3 bases, and 13 bases lay in between. The CDR3 totals 16 residues. CDR3: CASSSPAEYYNSPLHF. CDR3 coding DNA: TGCGCCAGCAGCTCCCCTGCGGAATACTATAATTCACCCCTCCACTTT.